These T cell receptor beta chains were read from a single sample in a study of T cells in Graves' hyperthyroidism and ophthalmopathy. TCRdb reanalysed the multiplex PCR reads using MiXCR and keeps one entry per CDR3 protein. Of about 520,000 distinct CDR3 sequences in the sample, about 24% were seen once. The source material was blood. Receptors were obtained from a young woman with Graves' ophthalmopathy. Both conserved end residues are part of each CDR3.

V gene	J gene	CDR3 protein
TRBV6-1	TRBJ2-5	CASWLGETQYF
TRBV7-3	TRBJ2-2	CASSQSTATNGDLFF
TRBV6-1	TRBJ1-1	CASSARLLRGRGNTEAFF
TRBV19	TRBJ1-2	CATRPGQGGYGYTF
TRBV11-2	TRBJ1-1	CASGYRGDGAFF
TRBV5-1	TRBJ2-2	CASSLRLNTGELFF
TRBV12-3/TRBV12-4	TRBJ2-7	CAISDLTGSYEQYF
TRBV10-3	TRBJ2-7	CAISGGQGGAYEQYF
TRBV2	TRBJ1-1	CATRLGVMNTEAFF
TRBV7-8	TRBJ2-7	CASSRGLAGGTPYEQYF
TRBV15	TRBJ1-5	CATSRDQGPQPQHF
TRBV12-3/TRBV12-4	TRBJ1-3	CASSFAGHSGNTIYF
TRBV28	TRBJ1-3	CASNGQGGFSGNTIYF
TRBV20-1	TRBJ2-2	CSARDGPSGGDTGELFF
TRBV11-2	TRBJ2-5	CASSFSLAEETQYF
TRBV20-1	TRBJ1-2	CSAPDRLGGYTF
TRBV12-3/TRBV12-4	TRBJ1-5	CASSTGINQPQHF
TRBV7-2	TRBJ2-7	CASSLGQGAEQYF
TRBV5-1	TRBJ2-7	CASSLTTGIYVQYF
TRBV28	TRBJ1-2	CASSLCTACANYGYTF
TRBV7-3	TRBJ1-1	CASSRGTGDRFF
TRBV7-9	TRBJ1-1	CASSPRQGSDTEAFF
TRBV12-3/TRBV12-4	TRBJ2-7	CASSLYGDYEQYF
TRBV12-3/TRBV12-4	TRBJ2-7	CASSQGGGQAYEQYF
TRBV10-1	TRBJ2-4	CASSDRDLAKNIKYF
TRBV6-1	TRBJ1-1	CASRGTNRNTEAFF
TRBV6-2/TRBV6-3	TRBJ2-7	CASSSVTYEQYF
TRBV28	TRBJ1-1	CASGTQGANTEAFF
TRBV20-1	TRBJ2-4	CSWDSGNIKYF
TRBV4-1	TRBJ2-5	CASSQGLAQETQCF
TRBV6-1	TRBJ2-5	CASLDGRGETQYF
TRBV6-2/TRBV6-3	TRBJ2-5	CASTPGDRVWETQYF
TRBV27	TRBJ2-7	CASREGDRVYEQYF
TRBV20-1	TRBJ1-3	CSASPRTVSGNTIYF
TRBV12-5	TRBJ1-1	CASGLTPSVNTEAFF
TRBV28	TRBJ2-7	CASSLAGVDSYEQYF
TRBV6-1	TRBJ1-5	CASSKTGEGQPQHF
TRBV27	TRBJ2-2	CASSPGTGMGELFF
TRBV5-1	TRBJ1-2	CASSLEHYGGYTF
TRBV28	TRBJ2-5	CASSYGLAGGKTQYF
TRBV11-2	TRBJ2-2	CASSISTGYPGELCF
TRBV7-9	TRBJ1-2	CASSTPEGHYGYTF
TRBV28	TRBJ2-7	CASRTGLYEQYF
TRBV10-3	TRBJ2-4	CAISGDGRHIQYF
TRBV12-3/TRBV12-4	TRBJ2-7	CASSSTGTLYEQYF
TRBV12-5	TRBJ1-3	CASGLPGQATWDTIYF
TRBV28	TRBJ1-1	CASSPGGQGGTEAFF
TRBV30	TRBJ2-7	CAWRSLRRDRGFGCEQYF
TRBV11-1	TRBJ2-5	CASSYPGGITGPRETQYF
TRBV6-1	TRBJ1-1	CASETGARWFLHTEAFF
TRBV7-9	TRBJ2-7	CASIPAGTGLGEQYF
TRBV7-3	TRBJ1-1	CASSTQPNTEAFF
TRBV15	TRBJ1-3	CATSRDTGYGNTIYF
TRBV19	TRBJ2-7	CASSPTRGRSYEQYF